These 14 T cell receptor beta chains came from one sample sequenced in a study of T cells after yellow fever vaccination. TCRdb processed the 5' RACE reads anew with MiXCR; each CDR3 protein has one entry. Of some 250,000 distinct CDR3 sequences in the sample, 6.9% were seen once. The starting material was CD4+ T cells sorted from PBMCs, obtained 15 days after the yellow fever booster vaccination. These receptors all stem from a man in his thirties or forties who received the YFV17D yellow fever vaccine.

This chain joins TRBV29-1 and TRBJ2-1; TRBD2 matches 8 bases. V shed 7 bases, J shed 1 base, and the junction held 9 bases outside the gene matches. Germline assignment: CDR1 SQVTM and CDR2 ANQGSEA. This CDR3 is built from 15 residues. In nucleotides, the CDR3 is TGCAGCGCGTCGGGGGGGGAGTTATCCTACAATGAGCAGTTCTTC. Translating it yields CSASGGELSYNEQFF.

This clonotype was counted at least ten times. V is TRBV6-1 and J is TRBJ2-1; D uncertain. This CDR3 comprises 12 residues. Looked up from germline, CDR1 is MNHNS and CDR2 is SASEGT. The V end was cut by 1 base, the J end by 10 bases, with 8 bases between. This chain's CDR3 is CASSEGFTEQFF. CDR3 DNA sequence: TGTGCCAGCAGTGAAGGGTTCACAGAGCAGTTCTTC.

This clonotype was picked up many times. V is TRBV4-3 and J is TRBJ2-3; D is unresolved. Germline V CDR1 and CDR2: LGHNA, YSLEER. V was shortened by 3 bases and J by 5 bases, with 9 bases between the two germline ends. The CDR3 extends over 13 amino acids. The CDR3 DNA sequence: TGCGCCAGCAGCCAGGCCCCGGGAGATACGCAGTATTTT. It specifies CASSQAPGDTQYF.

V and J are TRBV6-1 and TRBJ1-2; 12 bases match TRBD1. The CDR3 totals 14 residues. CDR1 is MNHNS and CDR2 is SASEGT in the germline V gene. V lost 6 bases, J lost 3 bases, and 2 bases stayed unmatched. The CDR3 sequence is CASRGQGAYYGYTF. The CDR3 DNA sequence: TGTGCCAGCAGGGGACAGGGGGCGTACTATGGCTACACCTTC.

This clonotype was picked up a small number of times. This sequence joins TRBV7-2 and TRBJ2-5, with 8 bases aligning to TRBD1. With V trimmed by 10 bases and J by 4 bases, 11 bases remained unmatched. The CDR3 extends over 14 amino acids. Germline assignment: CDR1 SGHTA and CDR2 FQGNSA. The CDR3 sequence: CATGRQGAGETQYF. CDR3 coding DNA: TGTGCCACCGGGCGGCAGGGGGCAGGAGAGACCCAGTACTTC.

This clonotype was picked up many times. This chain connects TRBV10-1 to TRBJ2-7, with unresolved D. Germline V gives CDR1 WNHNN, CDR2 SYGVQD (reference sequence). Trimming stripped 2 bases from V and 2 bases from J, with 10 bases between. The CDR3 length is 14 residues. The CDR3 loop reads CASSEGMAPYEQYF. The CDR3 DNA reads TGCGCCAGCAGTGAGGGGATGGCACCCTACGAGCAGTACTTC.

This clonotype has ten or more counts. The chain joins TRBV11-3 to TRBJ2-1, with 7 bases matching TRBD1. V lost 4 bases and J lost 4; bases outside the gene matches: 10. This CDR3 has 16 amino acids. Per the germline V gene, CDR1 is SGHNT and CDR2 is YENEEA. The CDR3 sequence: CASSSRGTDLYNEQFF. The CDR3 coding sequence is TGTGCCAGCAGCTCCCGAGGGACAGACCTTTACAATGAGCAGTTCTTC.

The rearrangement uses TRBV19 and TRBJ2-6; no definite D call. The CDR3 totals 15 residues. V lost 8 bases and J lost 0, with 11 bases in between. Germline V gene sequence: CDR1 LNHDA, CDR2 SQIVND (reference sequence). CDR3 region: CASSHRSSGANVLTF. The CDR3 DNA reads TGTGCCAGTTCCCACCGTAGCTCTGGGGCCAACGTCCTGACTTTC.

This clonotype was observed a handful of times. This chain connects TRBV10-3 to TRBJ1-2; D is possibly TRBD1 (5 bases). The V end was cut by 6 bases, the J end by 6 bases, with 14 bases between. The CDR3 covers 13 residues. Germline lookup yields CDR1 ENHRY and CDR2 SYGVKD. For the CDR3, the DNA is TGTGCCATCAGGCTAGGGGTCGGAGATGGCTACACCTTC. It yields the protein CAIRLGVGDGYTF.

The rearrangement uses TRBV3-1 and TRBJ1-1; D is uncertain. V was trimmed by 2 bases and J by 7 bases, leaving 5 bases between them. Germline CDR1 and CDR2: LGHDT and YNNKEL (reference sequence). The CDR3 has 11 residues. The CDR3 DNA follows: TGTGCCAGCAGCCAATCAAATGAAGCTTTCTTT. It yields the protein CASSQSNEAFF.

The chain employs TRBV12-3 or TRBV12-4 and TRBJ2-7; D unresolved. This CDR3 has 11 amino acids. V lost 4 bases to trimming and J lost 5 bases, with 6 bases between them. The CDR3 spells CASSYWDEQYF. CDR3 DNA: TGTGCCAGCAGTTACTGGGACGAGCAGTACTTC.

The J gene is TRBJ2-7, the V gene TRBV20-1; perhaps TRBD2 as D (7 bases). The CDR3 has 14 residues. V lost 5 bases to trimming and J lost 4 bases, with 18 bases between them. Germline V gene data show CDR1 as DFQATT and CDR2 as SNEGSKA (reference sequence). DNA of the CDR3: TGCAGTGCTGGGGGGGCGGGATCTCAATACGAGCAGTACTTC. Its protein is CSAGGAGSQYEQYF.

Only a few counts were recorded for this clonotype. This chain uses TRBV6-1 with TRBJ1-1; the D gene is possibly TRBD1 (5 bases). The CDR3 is 14 amino acids. V gave up 6 bases and J gave up 0 bases, with 11 bases separating them. The germline V gene has CDR1 MNHNS and CDR2 SASEGT. The CDR3 region has the DNA TGTGCCAGCAGGGAGGGACCATTGAACACTGAAGCTTTCTTT. Its translation is CASREGPLNTEAFF.

This sequence joins TRBV7-2 and TRBJ2-7; D may be TRBD2 (5 bases). Germline CDR1 and CDR2: SGHTA and FQGNSA. The length of the CDR3 is 13 residues. The V and J ends lost 1 base and 5 bases respectively, with 9 bases between them. The CDR3: CASSLVPGNEQYF. As DNA, the CDR3 is TGTGCCAGCAGCTTAGTCCCCGGGAACGAGCAGTACTTC.